These 11 T cell receptor beta chains came from one sample sequenced in a study of identical twins (dated by TCRdb to the mid-2010s). The library was obtained by 5' RACE. The listed sequencing device is Illumina HiSeq 2000. The raw public data were reprocessed by TCRdb itself: fastp quality trimming at Q25, MiXCR clonotype calling, in-frame beta chains only. Each entry is one CDR3 protein sequence, shown with its most common DNA and genes. For this sample the table gives approximately 590,000 distinct CDR3 sequences, of which 9.6% were detected only once. Around 3% of the sample lies in the top ten. These same records also appear under a second study, on yellow fever vaccine responses in identical twins.

The sequencing sample was made of PBMCs. Source of these receptors: a woman younger than 35 in good health.

This clonotype showed up just a few times. The chain links TRBV14 to TRBJ2-1; D is ambiguous. CDR3 length: 14 residues. Germline values: CDR1 SGHDN, CDR2 FVKESK. V lost 7 bases, J lost 3 bases, and 13 bases lay in between. CDR3 region: CASMPVDHYNEQFF. Written as DNA, the CDR3 is TGTGCCAGCATGCCAGTCGATCACTACAATGAGCAGTTCTTC. The full variable domain, completed using reference TRBV14 and TRBJ2-1, is EAGVTQFPSHSVIEKGQTVTLRCDPISGHDNLYWYRRVMGKEIKFLLHFVKESKQDESGMPNNRFLAERTGGTYSTLKVQPAELEDSGVYFCASMPVDHYNEQFFGPGTRLTVL.

This clonotype was counted once. A read error may be the cause here, since a much bigger clone is one base away. The chain combines TRBV5-1 with TRBJ2-7, with a possible D match to TRBD1 (5 bases). The ends were cut back, 1 base at V and 5 bases at J, with 13 bases in the middle. Germline CDR1 is SGHRS and CDR2 is YFSETQ. The CDR3 spans 14 residues. The CDR3 region has the DNA TGCGCCAGCAGCTTGAACAGGTCATGGGACGAGCAGTACTTC. Its translation: CASSLNRSWDEQYF.

This clonotype showed up many times. The rearrangement joins TRBV12-3 or TRBV12-4 to TRBJ2-3; 9 bases align to TRBD2. There are 17 residues in the CDR3. V lost 3 bases, J lost 4 bases, and 11 bases stayed unmatched. CDR3 sequence: CASSFSREGLFADTQYF. The DNA for the CDR3 is TGTGCCAGCAGTTTCTCGCGGGAGGGGTTATTCGCAGATACGCAGTATTTT.

The chain is built from TRBV6-1 and TRBJ1-5; D gene ambiguous. Germline V gene lookup returns CDR1 MNHNS and CDR2 SASEGT. There are 15 residues in the CDR3. Trimming shortened V by 1 base and J by 2 bases, and 9 bases separated the two germline ends. Written as DNA, the CDR3 is TGTGCCAGCAGTGAAGATCGTTCCCGCAATCAGCCCCAGCATTTT. Its protein is CASSEDRSRNQPQHF.

This clonotype has a handful of counts. The V and J genes are TRBV24-1 and TRBJ2-1, with 11 bases matching TRBD2. Germline V gives CDR1 KGHDR, CDR2 SFDVKD. This CDR3 comprises 15 residues. V trimming: 3 bases; J trimming: 8 bases; junction bases outside the gene matches: 5. CDR3 protein: CATSDTSGSNDEQFF. In DNA, the CDR3 is TGTGCCACCAGTGATACTAGCGGGAGTAATGATGAGCAGTTCTTC.

J is TRBJ1-2 and V is TRBV18, with 9 bases fitting TRBD1. This CDR3 region has 15 residues. V was clipped by 3 bases and J by 8 bases; unmatched bases: 10. Germline-derived CDR1 and CDR2 are KGHSH and LQKENI. Here the CDR3 reads CASSPTGTGTGGYTF. In DNA, the CDR3 is TGTGCCAGCTCACCGACTGGGACAGGGACCGGGGGCTACACCTTC.

At least ten counts were recorded for this clonotype. The chain links TRBV5-1 to TRBJ2-5; 7 bases agree with TRBD2. Germline V gene lookup returns CDR1 SGHRS and CDR2 YFSETQ. V gave up 1 base and J gave up 6 bases; unmatched junction bases: 12. This CDR3 region has 16 residues. CDR3 nucleotides: TGCGCCAGCAGCTTGAGCACCAGCGGGGCCGGGAAGACCCAGTACTTC. Its protein is CASSLSTSGAGKTQYF.

The chain uses TRBV7-3 and TRBJ2-5, with D tentatively TRBD1 (6 bases). This CDR3 contains 22 residues. The V end lost 1 base, the J end lost 2 bases, and 32 bases lay between the germline ends. Per the germline V gene, CDR1 is SGHTA and CDR2 is FQGTGA. DNA for the CDR3: TGTGCCAGCAGCTTAAGTTTTTCGGTCTGGGGGCTCATGGGACGAACACAAGAGACCCAGTACTTC. Protein sequence: CASSLSFSVWGLMGRTQETQYF.

This clonotype was found many times. The V and J genes are TRBV2 and TRBJ1-1, with a tentative D call TRBD1 (6 bases). The CDR3 covers 16 residues. Germline V gives CDR1 SNHLY, CDR2 FYNNEI. Deletions cut 9 bases from V and 2 bases from J, with 22 bases between. CDR3 protein: CASKGEGVRANTEAFF. In DNA form, the CDR3 reads TGTGCCAGTAAGGGGGAAGGTGTCAGGGCTAACACTGAAGCTTTCTTT.

This clonotype was seen many times. V is TRBV10-3 and J is TRBJ2-7, with 8 positions matching TRBD2. Trimming cost V 3 bases and J 2 bases; bases outside gene matches: 12. Germline CDR1 ENHRY, CDR2 SYGVKD. This CDR3 comprises 17 residues. CDR3 in amino acids: CAISDTTSSGSPYEQYF. The CDR3 DNA follows: TGTGCCATCAGTGATACAACCTCGAGCGGGAGTCCCTACGAGCAGTACTTC.

This clonotype was counted ten times or more. The gene calls are TRBV5-1 and TRBJ2-5; a weak D match, TRBD1 (5 bases). Looked up from germline, CDR1 is SGHRS and CDR2 is YFSETQ. This CDR3 has 15 residues. The V and J ends lost 2 bases and 0 bases respectively, with 11 bases between them. CDR3 residues: CASSFDPTDQETQYF. CDR3 nucleotides: TGCGCCAGCAGCTTCGATCCGACAGACCAAGAGACCCAGTACTTC. Full variable domain (rest looked up from reference TRBV5-1 and TRBJ2-5): KAGVTQTPRYLIKTRGQQVTLSCSPISGHRSVSWYQQTPGQGLQFLFEYFSETQRNKGNFPGRFSGRQFSNSRSEMNVSTLELGDSALYLCASSFDPTDQETQYFGPGTRLLVL.